Below, 30 T cell receptor beta chains from the same sample are listed, as sequenced in a study of blood T cell repertoires in COVID-19. Sequencing used immunoSEQ multiplex PCR; TCRdb keeps in-frame clones, though not all of them. The repertoire consists of approximately 180,000 clones, with about 75% occurring once and the leading ten covering 26%. Sample: peripheral blood. Receptor source: a woman aged 70-85 years with acute or convalescent COVID-19.

The V gene is TRBV5-1, the J gene TRBJ2-7, with 12 positions matching TRBD2. The trim removed 5 bases at V and 2 bases at J, leaving 5 bases unmatched. The CDR3 is 15 residues long. Germline V CDR1 and CDR2: SGHRS, YFSETQ. The DNA for the CDR3 is TGCGCCAGCAGTCCGACTAGCGGGAGAACCTACGAGCAGTACTTC. Its translation is CASSPTSGRTYEQYF.

This chain links TRBV5-5 with TRBJ1-2; possible D gene TRBD1, 6 bases. Germline assignment: CDR1 SGHKS and CDR2 YYEKEE (reference sequence). The CDR3 is 14 amino acids. Trimming pared 0 bases from V and 7 bases from J, leaving 13 bases between. DNA for the CDR3: TGTGCCAGCAGCTTGGCTGCAGGGGCTAGTGGCTACACCTTC. Protein product: CASSLAAGASGYTF.

CDR3 coding DNA: TGTGCCAGCAGTTTATCAGGGGCGATTGGCTACACCTTC. Its translation: CASSLSGAIGYTF. V usage is TRBV12-3 or TRBV12-4 and J usage is TRBJ1-2; a possible D gene is TRBD1 (6 bases). Trimming stripped 2 bases from V and 7 bases from J, with 11 bases between. The CDR3 extends over 13 amino acids.

V gene TRBV4-1 combines with J gene TRBJ1-4; perhaps TRBD1 as D (5 bases). Germline CDR1 and CDR2: MGHRA and YSYEKL. Between the trimmed V and J ends, which lost 6 bases and 3 bases, there was a span of 11 bases. The CDR3 consists of 14 residues. CDR3 protein: CASSPAGPNEKLFF. The CDR3 DNA sequence: TGCGCCAGCAGTCCCGCGGGGCCTAATGAAAAACTGTTTTTT.

The chain uses TRBV18 and TRBJ2-3, with D tentatively TRBD2 (6 bases). Trimming removed 3 bases from V and 1 base from J, with 11 bases in between. The CDR3 is 15 residues long. Germline values: CDR1 KGHSH, CDR2 LQKENI. This CDR3 reads CASSPLTGGTDTQYF. CDR3 DNA: TGTGCCAGCTCACCCCTGACGGGAGGCACAGATACGCAGTATTTT.

This clone was observed once. The chain recombines TRBV6-4 with TRBJ2-1, with 7 positions matching TRBD2. In germline, CDR1 is MRHNA, CDR2 SNTAGT. The CDR3 sequence is 15 residues long. J lost 7 bases, V lost 2 bases, and 8 bases had no gene match. The CDR3 DNA follows: TGTGCCAGCAGTGACGGGTCGGGAGGATCAAATGAGCAGTTCTTC. Residues: CASSDGSGGSNEQFF.

The rearrangement uses TRBV7-8 and TRBJ1-6, with 7 bases fitting TRBD1. Germline values: CDR1 SGHVS, CDR2 FQNEAQ. The CDR3 is 15 residues long. V dropped 5 bases and J dropped 7; count of bases not matched to a gene: 8. CDR3 nucleotides: TGTGCCAGCAGCACATCCGGGACAGAGAATTCACCCCTCCACTTT. Encoded protein: CASSTSGTENSPLHF.

This clone was counted once. The V gene is TRBV6-4, the J gene TRBJ1-2; D is unresolved. V was pared by 8 bases and J by 2 bases, with 12 bases between. In germline, CDR1 is MRHNA, CDR2 SNTAGT. The CDR3 covers 13 residues. In DNA, the CDR3 is TGTGCCAGCCGGCCGTCGGGGAACTATGGCTACACCTTC. It specifies CASRPSGNYGYTF.

This chain links TRBV6-6 with TRBJ2-2, with D uncertain. The CDR3 length is 12 residues. The germline CDR1 and CDR2 sequences are MNHNY and SVGAGI (reference sequence). V lost 0 bases, J lost 6 bases, and 2 bases lay in between. In DNA form, the CDR3 reads TGTGCCAGCAGTTACTCCGCCGGGGAGCTGTTTTTT. This encodes CASSYSAGELFF.

CDR3 amino acids: CASSLGYRTGPRNEQYF. CDR3 sequence (DNA): TGTGCCAGCAGCTTGGGATACAGGACAGGCCCTCGTAACGAGCAGTACTTC. The chain joins TRBV5-8 to TRBJ2-7; 7 bases are shared with TRBD1. The CDR3 totals 17 residues. V shed 0 bases and J 5 bases; nucleotides not matched to a gene: 14. Looked up from germline, CDR1 is SGHTS and CDR2 is YDEGEE.

The chain links TRBV24-1 to TRBJ2-1; a weak D match, TRBD2 (6 bases). The CDR3 loop spans 16 amino acids. Germline V gene lookup returns CDR1 KGHDR and CDR2 SFDVKD. V lost 3 bases to trimming and J lost 2 bases, with 13 bases between them. The CDR3 coding sequence is TGTGCCACCAGTGATGCGGGACTGACAGCCTACAATGAGCAGTTCTTC. Residues: CATSDAGLTAYNEQFF.

This clone was picked up one time. The chain couples TRBV18 to TRBJ2-1; tentative D call: TRBD1 (6 bases). From germline, CDR1 is KGHSH and CDR2 LQKENI. The length of the CDR3 is 18 residues. The V end was cut by 3 bases, the J end by 0 bases, with 18 bases between. The CDR3 is CASSPRIIGDNSYNEQFF. The CDR3 DNA reads TGTGCCAGCTCACCCCGGATCATCGGGGACAACTCCTACAATGAGCAGTTCTTC.

The genes are TRBV5-1 and TRBJ1-6, with a tentative D call TRBD1 (6 bases). Looked up from germline, CDR1 is SGHRS and CDR2 is YFSETQ. Trimming removed 0 bases at V and 10 bases at J, with 11 bases between. This CDR3 is built from 14 residues. DNA for the CDR3: TGCGCCAGCAGCTTGGCACAGGGTGGGTCACCCCTCCACTTT. This gives the protein CASSLAQGGSPLHF.

The chain employs TRBV9 and TRBJ2-7; the match to TRBD1 covers 8 bases. Germline CDR1 SGDLS, CDR2 YYNGEE. CDR3 size: 14 residues. J lost 2 bases, V lost 4 bases, and 5 bases had no gene match. The CDR3 protein is CASSSRTGTYEQYF. The CDR3 DNA reads as TGTGCCAGCAGCTCCCGGACAGGGACCTACGAGCAGTACTTC.

This chain connects TRBV20-1 to TRBJ2-7, with no clear D. Trimming shortened V by 7 bases and J by 7 bases, and 14 bases separated the two germline ends. The length of the CDR3 is 11 residues. Germline CDR1 reads DFQATT; CDR2 reads SNEGSKA (reference sequence). The CDR3 sequence: CSVPIGGEQYF. DNA of the CDR3: TGCAGTGTCCCGATCGGCGGAGAGCAGTACTTC.

The rearrangement links TRBV24-1 to TRBJ2-3; D remains unclear. The CDR3 consists of 15 residues. The V gene lost 9 bases and the J gene lost 0 bases, with 15 bases spanning the gap. Germline lookup yields CDR1 KGHDR and CDR2 SFDVKD. The CDR3 loop reads CATANTNYSTDTQYF. CDR3 bases: TGTGCCACCGCGAATACGAACTATAGCACAGATACGCAGTATTTT.

The V call is TRBV7-9, the J call TRBJ1-2; the match to TRBD1 covers 7 bases. With V trimmed by 0 bases and J by 8 bases, 15 bases remained unmatched. Germline CDR1 and CDR2: SEHNR and FQNEAQ (reference sequence). The CDR3 contains 17 residues. CDR3 loop: CASSLAIATGHSGGYTF. Written as DNA, the CDR3 is TGTGCCAGCAGCTTAGCTATTGCGACAGGGCATTCGGGAGGCTACACCTTC.

V usage is TRBV4-1 and J usage is TRBJ2-1; 9 bases are a match to TRBD1. Per the germline V gene, CDR1 is MGHRA and CDR2 is YSYEKL. The ends lost 8 bases at V and 2 bases at J; junction bases unmatched: 7. This CDR3 comprises 15 residues. CDR3 bases: TGCGCCAGCGGGACCGGGACAGGGACCTACAATGAGCAGTTCTTC. Translation: CASGTGTGTYNEQFF.

V is TRBV27 and J is TRBJ2-7; D remains unclear. V was cut by 6 bases and J by 5 bases, with 20 bases left in between. The CDR3 has 15 residues. CDR1 is MNHEY, CDR2 SMNVEV, per germline (reference sequence). The CDR3 reads CASSLPGGPRNEQYF. The CDR3, as DNA: TGTGCCAGCAGCCTACCTGGCGGCCCAAGGAACGAGCAGTACTTC.

This clone was observed a single time. This chain joins TRBV2 and TRBJ2-1; 9 bases map to TRBD2. Unmatched junction bases numbered 9, after V lost 3 bases and J lost 15 bases. Germline CDR1 is SNHLY and CDR2 is FYNNEI. The CDR3 covers 13 residues. Here the CDR3 DNA reads TGTGCCAGCAGTGACACCTTAGCGGGAGCGGGGTTCTTC. Translating gives CASSDTLAGAGFF.

The rearrangement uses TRBV7-6 and TRBJ2-7; D uncertain. Between the trimmed V and J ends, which lost 2 bases and 4 bases, there was a span of 15 bases. Germline V gene data show CDR1 as SGHVS and CDR2 as FNYEAQ. There are 15 residues in the CDR3. The CDR3 coding sequence is TGTGCCAGCAGCTTATCTTCCAGCGTCGTATACGAGCAGTACTTC. Amino acids: CASSLSSSVVYEQYF.

The chain couples TRBV3-1 (or the pseudogene TRBV3-2) to TRBJ2-7, with 11 bases identical to TRBD2. Trimming cost V 2 bases and J 5 bases; bases outside gene matches: 2. The germline V gene encodes CDR1 LGHDT and CDR2 YNNKEL (reference sequence). CDR3 length: 14 amino acids. The CDR3 coding sequence is TGTGCCAGCAGCCAAACGGGACTAGCGGACGAGCAGTACTTC. Its protein is CASSQTGLADEQYF.

The V call is TRBV5-6, the J call TRBJ2-5, with D perhaps TRBD2 (5 bases). The germline V gene has CDR1 SGHDT and CDR2 YYEEEE. V lost 0 bases and J 2 bases, leaving 11 bases between the germline ends. The CDR3 is 15 amino acids. CDR3 in DNA: TGTGCCAGCAGCTTGGCCGTGACTACTCAAGAGACCCAGTACTTC. It specifies CASSLAVTTQETQYF.

This clone has only a few counts. The chain has TRBV6-5 and TRBJ1-1, with a tentative D call TRBD1 (6 bases). V lost 8 bases and J lost 4, with 20 bases in between. This CDR3 contains 15 residues. Germline V gives CDR1 MNHEY, CDR2 SVGAGI. The CDR3 here is CASQERGGGFTEAFF. Here the CDR3 DNA reads TGTGCCAGCCAAGAACGTGGGGGCGGATTCACTGAAGCTTTCTTT.

This clone was detected only once. This chain joins TRBV21-1 and TRBJ2-4; whether TRBD2, the table's D call, matches the DNA was not checked. TRBV21-1 is a pseudogene. The CDR3 loop spans 14 amino acids. The chain's CDR3 is CAPHGKTAKNIQYF. Here the CDR3 DNA reads TGTGCCCCACACGGGAAGACAGCCAAAAACATTCAGTACTTC.

The rearrangement joins TRBV28 to TRBJ2-7; 11 nucleotides agree with TRBD2. Germline lookup yields CDR1 MDHEN and CDR2 SYDVKM. The CDR3 is 17 amino acids. V shed 5 bases and J 0 bases; nucleotides not matched to a gene: 9. CDR3: CASSPPLAGGSSYEQYF. CDR3 bases: TGTGCCAGCAGTCCTCCTTTAGCGGGAGGGAGCTCCTACGAGCAGTACTTC.

A few counts support this clone. The chain combines TRBV11-3 with TRBJ2-1; D call uncertain. Looked up from germline, CDR1 is SGHNT and CDR2 is YENEEA. Trimming took off 2 bases at V and 10 bases at J, with 15 bases between the two ends. There are 14 residues in the CDR3. Written as DNA, the CDR3 is TGTGCCAGCAGCTTACGTTCTAGTTCAAACGAGCAGTTCTTC. Translating gives CASSLRSSSNEQFF.

This clone was observed a single time. The chain links TRBV6-5 to TRBJ2-7; 10 bases agree with TRBD2. Trimming took 5 bases from V and 1 from J; bases not matched to a gene: 2. The CDR3 is 14 amino acids. Germline CDR1 and CDR2: MNHEY and SVGAGI. This CDR3 reads CASSLAGVSYEQYF. The DNA of the CDR3 is TGTGCCAGCAGTCTAGCGGGAGTTTCCTACGAGCAGTACTTC.

The chain carries TRBV18 and TRBJ2-7; 7 nucleotides match TRBD1. CDR3 length equals 15 residues. Trimming removed 4 bases from V and 2 bases from J; junction bases left unmatched: 8. Germline loops: CDR1 KGHSH, CDR2 LQKENI. The CDR3, as DNA: TGTGCCAGCTCACTCCGGGACAGTTCCCCCTACGAGCAGTACTTC. Translating gives CASSLRDSSPYEQYF.

This clone was picked up many times. The J gene is TRBJ2-7, the V gene TRBV30; no clear D. There are 11 residues in the CDR3. V was clipped by 2 bases and J by 6 bases, with 8 bases between them. Germline V gene data show CDR1 as GTSNPN and CDR2 as SVGIG (reference sequence). CDR3 nucleotides: TGTGCCTGGAGTAAACAGACCGAGCAGTACTTC. Protein product: CAWSKQTEQYF.